The next 26 T cell receptor beta chains were all read from a single sample in a study of neurological immune-mediated disorders. TCRdb redid the calling of the 5' RACE reads with MiXCR, one entry per CDR3 protein. The table records fewer than 85,000 distinct CDR3 sequences, approximately 17% of them present only once. The sequenced sample was PBMCs. These receptors were taken from a woman in her forties in good health.

This clonotype was seen many times. Here the CDR3 DNA reads TGTGCCAGCAGCCGGACCGGGACACTGAATGAAAAACTGTTTTTT. As protein: CASSRTGTLNEKLFF. This sequence joins TRBV4-2 and TRBJ1-4; possible D gene TRBD1, 6 bases. This CDR3 has 15 amino acids. CDR1 is LGHNA and CDR2 is YNFKEQ in the germline V gene. The germline V and J ends were trimmed by 4 bases and 5 bases, with 14 bases remaining between them.

This clonotype was counted at least ten times. The chain employs TRBV5-1 and TRBJ2-3, with 9 bases matching TRBD2. The CDR3 is 15 residues long. Trimming removed 1 base from V and 5 bases from J; junction bases left unmatched: 5. Per germline, CDR1 SGHRS and CDR2 YFSETQ. This CDR3 is CASSLQAGGLDTQYF. The CDR3 nucleotides read TGCGCCAGCAGCTTGCAAGCGGGGGGTCTAGATACGCAGTATTTT.

This clonotype was counted many times. V gene TRBV4-3 combines with J gene TRBJ2-1; 8 bases are shared with TRBD2. The CDR3 length is 17 residues. Germline CDR1 LGHNA, CDR2 YSLEER. The junction had 9 bases not matched to a gene; V was cut back by 5 bases and J by 0 bases. The CDR3 DNA is TGCGCCAGCAGCTTCCGCTTAGCGGGGAGCTCCTACAATGAGCAGTTCTTC. Translation: CASSFRLAGSSYNEQFF.

In its sample, this clonotype was seen many times. V gene TRBV7-3 combines with J gene TRBJ1-1; D might be TRBD1 (5 bases). Per the germline V gene, CDR1 is SGHTA and CDR2 is FQGTGA. This CDR3 has 14 amino acids. With 3 bases removed from V and 0 bases from J, the gap between germline ends came to 8 bases. The CDR3 region is CASSLRGLNTEAFF. The CDR3 region has the DNA TGTGCCAGCAGCTTGAGGGGATTGAACACTGAAGCTTTCTTT.

The V gene is TRBV12-3 or TRBV12-4, the J gene TRBJ2-7; D is possibly TRBD1 (6 bases). Trimming stripped 4 bases from V and 10 bases from J, with 11 bases between. The CDR3 is 11 amino acids. This CDR3 is CASSSTGRQYF. DNA for the CDR3: TGTGCCAGCAGTTCGACAGGAAGACAGTACTTC.

This clonotype was recorded at least ten times. The chain links TRBV27 to TRBJ2-1, with 8 bases aligning to TRBD2. The J segment lost 5 bases and the V segment lost 5 bases, leaving 11 bases of the junction unmatched. This CDR3 has 16 amino acids. The germline V gene has CDR1 MNHEY and CDR2 SMNVEV (reference sequence). This chain's CDR3 is CASSPLGAGGHNEQFF. The CDR3 DNA reads TGTGCCAGCAGTCCCCTGGGGGCGGGGGGTCACAATGAGCAGTTCTTC.

This clonotype was counted at least ten times. The chain combines TRBV5-6 with TRBJ2-5; D remains ambiguous. CDR1 and CDR2 (germline): SGHDT, YYEEEE. The V end was cut by 3 bases, the J end by 1 base, with 10 bases between. This CDR3 is built from 14 residues. Written as DNA, the CDR3 is TGTGCCAGCAGCTCCGGTCATTCCCAAGAGACCCAGTACTTC. Translation: CASSSGHSQETQYF.

This clonotype showed up many times. J is TRBJ1-1 and V is TRBV12-3 or TRBV12-4; weak D call: TRBD1 (5 bases). Deletions cut 1 base from V and 2 bases from J, with 8 bases between. The CDR3 length is 14 residues. CDR3 amino acids: CASSLGGFNTEAFF. Written as DNA, the CDR3 is TGTGCCAGCAGTTTAGGGGGGTTTAACACTGAAGCTTTCTTT.

This clonotype was detected ten times or more. This chain connects TRBV20-1 to TRBJ2-5; 8 bases agree with TRBD2. Germline lookup yields CDR1 DFQATT and CDR2 SNEGSKA (reference sequence). The CDR3 is 16 amino acids. V lost 6 bases to trimming and J lost 4 bases; unmatched junction nucleotides: 16. CDR3 region: CSAGGLAGRGLETQYF. CDR3 sequence (DNA): TGCAGTGCAGGAGGCCTAGCGGGCCGGGGGTTAGAGACCCAGTACTTC.

This chain links TRBV5-1 with TRBJ2-1; 12 bases match TRBD2. This CDR3 is built from 19 residues. V lost 3 bases and J lost 4; bases outside the gene matches: 14. Germline CDR1 is SGHRS and CDR2 is YFSETQ. In DNA, the CDR3 is TGCGCCAGCAGCTCTGGCCGGCTAGCGGGAGGGCCGGGGTACAATGAGCAGTTCTTC. Translation: CASSSGRLAGGPGYNEQFF. The full variable domain, with the rest looked up from reference TRBV5-1 and TRBJ2-1, is KAGVTQTPRYLIKTRGQQVTLSCSPISGHRSVSWYQQTPGQGLQFLFEYFSETQRNKGNFPGRFSGRQFSNSRSEMNVSTLELGDSALYLCASSSGRLAGGPGYNEQFFGPGTRLTVL.

This clonotype was seen ten or more times. The chain uses TRBV29-1 and TRBJ2-2; no clear D gene. This CDR3 region has 13 residues. The V and J ends lost 4 bases and 0 bases respectively, with 6 bases between them. Per the germline V gene, CDR1 is SQVTM and CDR2 is ANQGSEA. The CDR3 loop reads CSVVGSNTGELFF. DNA of the CDR3: TGCAGCGTTGTGGGGTCGAACACCGGGGAGCTGTTTTTT.

Remarks on this clonotype: One base away lies a much larger clone, so this may be a sequencing read error. The chain employs TRBV5-1 and TRBJ2-3; D perhaps matches TRBD2 (6 bases). Germline CDR1 reads SGHRS; CDR2 reads YFSETQ. The CDR3 extends over 15 amino acids. Written as DNA, the CDR3 is TGCGCCAGCAGTGCGGGGCTACCTAACACAGATACGCACTATTTT. Translating it yields CASSAGLPNTDTHYF.

This clonotype was recorded many times. The V gene is TRBV3-1, the J gene TRBJ1-4; 7 bases align to TRBD1. Unmatched junction bases numbered 2, after V lost 0 bases and J lost 7 bases. Germline CDR1 LGHDT, CDR2 YNNKEL (reference sequence). CDR3 length: 14 residues. CDR3 DNA: TGTGCCAGCAGCCAAGATGGGACAGCTGAAAAACTGTTTTTT. This gives the protein CASSQDGTAEKLFF.

Comments on this clonotype: Mismatch with germline at one junction end may stem from a read error. The DNA for the CDR3 is TGTGCCAGCTCAGGGACAGGGGAGAAGATATTGAACACTGACGCTTTCTTT. Its translation is CASSGTGEKILNTDAFF. V is TRBV18 and J is TRBJ1-1, with 10 bases lining up with TRBD1. This CDR3 comprises 17 residues. From germline, CDR1 is KGHSH and CDR2 LQKENI.

Worth noting for this clonotype: At one boundary the junction diverges from the germline segment, which might be a read error. This sequence joins TRBV25-1 and TRBJ2-3; D ambiguous. This CDR3 is built from 13 residues. In germline, CDR1 is MGHDK, CDR2 SYGVNS. CDR3 sequence reads: CVSSLGKEDTQYF. CDR3 in DNA: TGTGTCAGCAGCTTGGGAAAGGAAGATACGCAGTATTTT.

This clonotype showed up just a few times. This rearrangement joins TRBV29-1 to TRBJ2-7; D gene unclear. The CDR3 has 13 residues. V was cut by 6 bases and J by 3 bases, with 15 bases left in between. CDR1 is SQVTM, CDR2 ANQGSEA, per germline. The CDR3 sequence is CSVISPHFYEQYF. Here the CDR3 DNA reads TGCAGCGTGATATCACCCCATTTCTACGAGCAGTACTTC.

This clonotype was recorded at least ten times. The rearrangement joins TRBV2 to TRBJ1-3; possible D gene TRBD1, 6 bases. The CDR3 sequence is 16 residues long. Germline CDR1 SNHLY, CDR2 FYNNEI. V was pared by 7 bases and J by 0 bases, with 16 bases between. The CDR3 reads CASTPGVRFSGNTIYF. CDR3 bases: TGTGCCAGCACCCCAGGGGTCCGATTCTCTGGAAACACCATATATTTT. The complete variable domain, with remaining parts taken from reference TRBV2 and TRBJ1-3, reads EPEVTQTPSHQVTQMGQEVILRCVPISNHLYFYWYRQILGQKVEFLVSFYNNEISEKSEIFDDQFSVERPDGSNFTLKIRSTKLEDSAMYFCASTPGVRFSGNTIYFGEGSWLTVV.

In this sample, this clonotype turned up once. The chain joins TRBV2 to TRBJ1-1; the D is unclear. This CDR3 is built from 14 residues. The V gene lost 6 bases and the J gene lost 6 bases, with 17 bases spanning the gap. Germline values: CDR1 SNHLY, CDR2 FYNNEI. The CDR3 protein is CASRTLTSASEAFF. In nucleotides, the CDR3 is TGTGCCAGCAGGACCCTCACAAGCGCCTCTGAAGCTTTCTTT.

As concerns this clonotype: One junction end does not reproduce the germline sequence, and a read error may be involved. J is TRBJ1-2 and V is TRBV12-3 or TRBV12-4; D is ambiguous. This CDR3 is 11 amino acids long. The CDR3 protein is CTSSPGVGYTF. Written as DNA, the CDR3 is TGTACCAGCTCCCCCGGAGTGGGATACACCTTC.

This clonotype was seen many times. The chain carries TRBV4-1 and TRBJ2-5; 7 bases fit TRBD2. The junction had 4 bases not matched to a gene; V was cut back by 4 bases and J by 5 bases. Germline CDR1 reads MGHRA; CDR2 reads YSYEKL. This CDR3 has 13 amino acids. In DNA, the CDR3 is TGCGCCAGCAGCCGCCTACTAGCGGAGACCCAGTACTTC. As protein: CASSRLLAETQYF.

This clonotype was seen only a few times. The CDR3 is CASSFDRVTEAFF. For the CDR3, the DNA is TGTGCCAGCAGTTTCGACAGGGTCACTGAAGCTTTCTTT. The rearrangement joins TRBV7-2 to TRBJ1-1, with 7 bases identical to TRBD1. The CDR3 has 13 residues. In germline, CDR1 is SGHTA, CDR2 FQGNSA. V gave up 6 bases and J gave up 4 bases; unmatched junction bases: 5.

In this sample, this clonotype turned up many times. The chain recombines TRBV12-3 or TRBV12-4 with TRBJ2-3; D is undetermined. The CDR3 has 14 residues. V lost 5 bases and J 2 bases, leaving 11 bases between the germline ends. The DNA for the CDR3 is TGTGCCAGCAGTAGGTTTGGACCCACAGATACGCAGTATTTT. Protein product: CASSRFGPTDTQYF.

Details on this clonotype: A single base separates this from a much larger clone, so it may be a read error. DNA of the CDR3: TGTGTCAGCAGCTTAGGAGGGTTCTACAATGAGCAGTTCTTC. As protein: CVSSLGGFYNEQFF. V and J are TRBV7-3 and TRBJ2-1, with TRBD2 as a possible D gene (6 bases). Germline CDR1 is SGHTA and CDR2 is FQGTGA. The CDR3 length is 14 residues.

The sample holds a few counts of this clonotype. The chain couples TRBV6-5 to TRBJ2-5; D not certain. Germline CDR1 MNHEY, CDR2 SVGAGI. The V end lost 5 bases, the J end lost 2 bases, and 3 bases lay between the germline ends. The CDR3 is 11 residues long. The CDR3: CASSRQETQYF. In DNA form, the CDR3 reads TGTGCCAGCAGTCGACAAGAGACCCAGTACTTC.

This clonotype was seen a few times. The CDR3: CASSLEGGARFAFF. CDR3 nucleotide sequence: TGCGCCAGCAGCTTGGAAGGGGGCGCAAGGTTCGCTTTCTTT. V and J are TRBV5-1 and TRBJ1-1; 7 bases are shared with TRBD1. The ends lost 0 bases at V and 11 bases at J; junction bases unmatched: 10. Germline CDR1 SGHRS, CDR2 YFSETQ. CDR3 length: 14 amino acids.

In this sample, this clonotype turned up a few times. This rearrangement joins TRBV11-3 to TRBJ2-3; the D is unclear. The germline V gene has CDR1 SGHNT and CDR2 YENEEA. V was shortened by 3 bases and J by 0 bases, with 10 bases between the two germline ends. The CDR3 has 15 residues. In nucleotides, the CDR3 is TGTGCCAGCAGCTTGAAAACAGCGAGCACAGATACGCAGTATTTT. Translated: CASSLKTASTDTQYF.